Presented here are 30 T cell receptor beta chains from one specimen sequenced in a study of identical twins. Using its own MiXCR run on the 5' RACE reads, TCRdb lists one record per CDR3 protein. Among about 1.7 million distinct CDR3 sequences listed, under 35% were seen once. Sequenced material: cord blood. The source is a newborn girl in good health.

This clonotype was picked up a small number of times. A read error may produce the germline difference seen at one junction end. The chain carries TRBV14 and TRBJ1-2; possible D gene TRBD1, 5 bases. The CDR3 has 14 residues. CDR1 is SGHDN, CDR2 FVKESK, per germline. Here the CDR3 reads CASSQDLRGDGYTF. The CDR3 DNA is TGTGCCAGCAGCCAAGATCTCCGGGGGGATGGCTACACCTTT.

V and J are TRBV11-2 and TRBJ2-3; no definite D call. Germline V gene data show CDR1 as SGHAT and CDR2 as FQNNGV. Trimming shortened V by 5 bases and J by 8 bases, and 11 bases separated the two germline ends. The CDR3 runs 12 residues. The CDR3 DNA sequence: TGTGCCAGCAGCCGTAGCCCGGGTACGCAGTATTTT. The encoded protein is CASSRSPGTQYF.

V usage is TRBV28 and J usage is TRBJ2-3; D unresolved. The CDR3 extends over 15 amino acids. V lost 8 bases and J lost 2, with 17 bases in between. Germline assignment: CDR1 MDHEN and CDR2 SYDVKM. The CDR3 bases are TGTGCCAGCGCCCCTGGTGGTCGCCTCACAGATACGCAGTATTTT. Its translation is CASAPGGRLTDTQYF.

The table lists this clonotype with a few counts. This chain uses TRBV20-1 with TRBJ1-2; 7 nucleotides match TRBD1. Germline values: CDR1 DFQATT, CDR2 SNEGSKA (reference sequence). This CDR3 region has 14 residues. The V gene end was trimmed by 0 bases and the J gene end by 4 bases; junction bases not matched to a gene: 5. The CDR3 DNA reads TGCAGTGCTAGAGACTCGGGACAGCGCTATGGCTACACCTTC. This codes for CSARDSGQRYGYTF.

In this sample, this clonotype turned up a few times. The chain recombines TRBV7-9 with TRBJ1-4; D gene ambiguous. The CDR3 totals 14 residues. Germline V gene data show CDR1 as SEHNR and CDR2 as FQNEAQ (reference sequence). Trimming removed 3 bases from V and 4 bases from J, with 9 bases in between. CDR3 nucleotide sequence: TGTGCCAGCAGCTTGAGAGGTTATAATGAAAAACTGTTTTTT. The encoded protein is CASSLRGYNEKLFF.

This clonotype was counted between two and nine times. The rearrangement links TRBV6-6 to TRBJ1-2; no clear D gene. Between the trimmed V and J ends, which lost 0 bases and 4 bases, there was a span of 15 bases. The CDR3 is made up of 16 amino acids. Germline V gene sequence: CDR1 MNHNY, CDR2 SVGAGI (reference sequence). The CDR3 sequence is CASSYSQYNAGYGYTF. CDR3 coding DNA: TGTGCCAGCAGTTACTCGCAATATAATGCGGGCTATGGCTACACCTTC.

This clonotype was found many times. The chain carries TRBV28 and TRBJ1-2; unclear D gene. Germline assignment: CDR1 MDHEN and CDR2 SYDVKM. The CDR3 length is 13 residues. V was cut by 6 bases and J by 0 bases, with 8 bases left in between. CDR3 in amino acids: CASRSGANYGYTF. As DNA, the CDR3 is TGTGCCAGCAGGTCGGGAGCTAACTATGGCTACACCTTC.

This clonotype was detected ten times or more. In DNA form, the CDR3 reads TGCAGCGCCGCCGGGACCGGAAGCACAGATACGCAGTATTTT. It encodes CSAAGTGSTDTQYF. The genes are TRBV29-1 and TRBJ2-3; D could derive from TRBD1 or TRBD2 (5 bases each). V lost 7 bases and J 0 bases, leaving 14 bases between the germline ends. CDR3 length: 14 residues. CDR1 is SQVTM and CDR2 is ANQGSEA in the germline V gene.

This chain links TRBV27 with TRBJ2-1; the D gene is possibly TRBD1 (6 bases). The V end lost 1 base, the J end lost 5 bases, and 21 bases lay between the germline ends. Germline assignment: CDR1 MNHEY and CDR2 SMNVEV (reference sequence). This CDR3 comprises 18 residues. The CDR3 region has the DNA TGTGCCAGCAGTTTATTCATTGGGGGCGACAGAATCAACAATGAGCAGTTCTTC. It encodes CASSLFIGGDRINNEQFF.

The chain's CDR3 is CSARAGSGNQPQHF. DNA for the CDR3: TGCAGTGCTAGAGCCGGGTCGGGCAATCAGCCCCAGCATTTT. The chain uses TRBV20-1 and TRBJ1-5; no reliable D call. The CDR3 is 14 residues long. V gave up 1 base and J gave up 2 bases, with 9 bases separating them. Germline V gives CDR1 DFQATT, CDR2 SNEGSKA (reference sequence).

Points on this clonotype: Just one base apart from a much larger clone, this may be a read error. The V and J genes are TRBV28 and TRBJ2-6; D is uncertain. V was cut by 5 bases and J by 3 bases, with 11 bases left in between. Germline CDR1 and CDR2: MDHEN and SYDVKM. This CDR3 is built from 15 residues. The CDR3 coding sequence is TGTGCCAGCAGTCTTGATCGGGTTGGGGCCAACGTCCTGACTTTC. This codes for CASSLDRVGANVLTF.

V is TRBV7-2 and J is TRBJ2-5; a possible D gene is TRBD2 (6 bases). The germline V gene has CDR1 SGHTA and CDR2 FQGNSA. Trimming took 4 bases from V and 11 from J, leaving 29 bases between them. CDR3 length: 17 residues. This CDR3 reads CASSSPGASATREEQYF. In DNA form, the CDR3 reads TGTGCCAGCAGCTCACCCGGGGCTAGCGCCACAAGGGAGGAGCAGTACTTC.

The chain employs TRBV23-1 and TRBJ2-1, with 7 bases fitting TRBD2. TRBV23-1 carries the ORF label, with uncertain function. The J segment lost 4 bases and the V segment lost 4 bases, leaving 13 bases of the junction unmatched. This CDR3 region has 17 residues. The CDR3 nucleotides are TGCGCCAGCAGTCTCCAGGAGGGCGGGGGATGTTACAATGAGCAGTTCTTC. Encoded protein: CASSLQEGGGCYNEQFF.

The V and J genes are TRBV4-2 and TRBJ1-4; the D is unclear. The CDR3 contains 14 residues. CDR1 and CDR2 (germline): LGHNA, YNFKEQ. V dropped 0 bases and J dropped 8 bases, with 10 bases sitting between them. CDR3 in amino acids: CASSQDKGWEKLFF. The CDR3 DNA is TGTGCCAGCAGCCAAGATAAGGGTTGGGAAAAACTGTTTTTT.

The V and J genes are TRBV6-5 and TRBJ1-5, with D unresolved. V shed 5 bases and J shed 7 bases, with 12 bases lying between them. CDR1 is MNHEY, CDR2 SVGAGI, per germline. CDR3 length: 13 amino acids. The CDR3 sequence: CASSTQRRQPQHF. DNA of the CDR3: TGTGCCAGCAGTACCCAGAGACGCCAGCCCCAGCATTTT.

The rearrangement links TRBV12-3 or TRBV12-4 to TRBJ2-7; D may be TRBD1 (5 bases). The CDR3 consists of 17 residues. The ends were cut back, 5 bases at V and 0 bases at J, with 20 bases in the middle. DNA of the CDR3: TGTGCCAGCAGTCCACCCTTCCCCGACAGACGCTCCTACGAGCAGTACTTC. Translated: CASSPPFPDRRSYEQYF.

The table lists this clonotype with a few counts. The J gene is TRBJ2-7, the V gene TRBV20-1; either TRBD1 or TRBD2 may fit D (7 bases each). CDR3 length: 15 residues. Per the germline V gene, CDR1 is DFQATT and CDR2 is SNEGSKA (reference sequence). V was cut by 0 bases and J by 4 bases, with 16 bases left in between. The CDR3 is CSARDGGGQTYEQYF. In DNA, the CDR3 is TGCAGTGCTAGAGATGGCGGGGGACAGACGTACGAGCAGTACTTC.

This clonotype has more than one count but fewer than ten. The chain is built from TRBV28 and TRBJ2-1; 7 bases are shared with TRBD2. V was clipped by 3 bases and J by 4 bases; unmatched bases: 9. Germline V gives CDR1 MDHEN, CDR2 SYDVKM. There are 16 residues in the CDR3. CDR3: CASSFSPGRRYNEQFF. Written as DNA, the CDR3 is TGTGCCAGCAGTTTTTCTCCCGGGAGGAGATACAATGAGCAGTTCTTC.

For this clonotype: A much bigger clone sits one base away, suggesting this may be a read error. The chain links TRBV29-1 to TRBJ2-5, with D perhaps assigned TRBD1 or TRBD2 (5 bases each). There are 11 residues in the CDR3. V shed 7 bases and J shed 11 bases, with 17 bases lying between them. The germline V gene has CDR1 SQVTM and CDR2 ANQGSEA. DNA for the CDR3: TGCAGCGCCGGGACGTACAATGAGCAGTACTTC. Translating it yields CSAGTYNEQYF. The whole variable domain, filled in from reference TRBV29-1 and TRBJ2-5, reads SAVISQKPSRDICQRGTSLTIQCQVDSQVTMMFWYRQQPGQSLTLIATANQGSEATYESGFVIDKFPISRPNLTFSTLTVSNMSPEDSSIYLCSAGTYNEQYFGPGTRLLVL.

This clonotype was observed at least ten times. This sequence joins TRBV5-1 and TRBJ2-3; 8 bases map to TRBD2. The CDR3 covers 18 residues. V shed 2 bases, J shed 2 bases, and the junction held 13 bases outside the gene matches. Germline V gene data show CDR1 as SGHRS and CDR2 as YFSETQ. CDR3 amino acids: CASSFLRGGLLNTDTQYF. CDR3 in DNA: TGCGCCAGCAGCTTCTTACGCGGGGGGCTCCTAAACACAGATACGCAGTATTTT. Complete variable domain (other parts from reference TRBV5-1 and TRBJ2-3): KAGVTQTPRYLIKTRGQQVTLSCSPISGHRSVSWYQQTPGQGLQFLFEYFSETQRNKGNFPGRFSGRQFSNSRSEMNVSTLELGDSALYLCASSFLRGGLLNTDTQYFGPGTRLTVL.

This chain connects TRBV20-1 to TRBJ1-1; tentatively, D is TRBD1 (5 bases). V gave up 3 bases and J gave up 8 bases, with 19 bases separating them. CDR3 size: 14 residues. Per the germline V gene, CDR1 is DFQATT and CDR2 is SNEGSKA (reference sequence). CDR3 amino acids: CSASRLRQGLEAFF. The CDR3, as DNA: TGCAGTGCTAGTCGGTTGAGGCAGGGTCTCGAAGCTTTCTTT.

This clonotype was seen only a few times. The CDR3 loop reads CASSSVAGNHNEQFF. The CDR3 DNA reads as TGTGCCAGCAGCTCCGTAGCGGGCAATCACAATGAGCAGTTCTTC. The chain links TRBV11-2 to TRBJ2-1; 7 bases are a match to TRBD2. V lost 4 bases and J lost 5; bases outside the gene matches: 8. CDR3 size: 15 residues. Germline V CDR1 and CDR2: SGHAT, FQNNGV.

This clonotype was seen a handful of times. This rearrangement joins TRBV5-1 to TRBJ1-2, with D unresolved. Trimming pared 0 bases from V and 6 bases from J, leaving 9 bases between. The CDR3 runs to 13 residues. The germline V gene has CDR1 SGHRS and CDR2 YFSETQ. The CDR3 nucleotides are TGCGCCAGCAGCTTGGTCCCTGTCGATGGCTACACCTTC. It codes for CASSLVPVDGYTF.

CDR3 sequence: CASSLDRLPPYEQYF. The CDR3 DNA reads as TGTGCCAGCAGCTTAGACAGGTTACCCCCCTACGAGCAGTACTTC. The chain couples TRBV7-2 to TRBJ2-7; D possibly corresponds to TRBD1 (5 bases). Trimming left V 1 base short and J 2 bases short, with 12 bases between. Germline V gene data show CDR1 as SGHTA and CDR2 as FQGNSA. This CDR3 spans 15 amino acids.

This clonotype was recorded many times. The chain joins TRBV5-1 to TRBJ1-2; the match to TRBD1 covers 7 bases. Unmatched junction bases numbered 5, after V lost 5 bases and J lost 4 bases. Germline-derived CDR1 and CDR2 are SGHRS and YFSETQ. The CDR3 totals 13 residues. DNA of the CDR3: TGCGCCAGCAGTACAGGGGTTCGCTATGGCTACACCTTC. It translates to CASSTGVRYGYTF.

This clonotype was detected only a few times. J is TRBJ2-5 and V is TRBV20-1, with D perhaps given as TRBD1 or TRBD2 (5 bases each). CDR3 length: 14 residues. Per the germline V gene, CDR1 is DFQATT and CDR2 is SNEGSKA (reference sequence). The ends were cut back, 4 bases at V and 0 bases at J, with 12 bases in the middle. CDR3 nucleotides: TGCAGTGCTACAGCCGGGACGTACCAAGAGACCCAGTACTTC. It codes for CSATAGTYQETQYF.

The gene calls are TRBV6-5 and TRBJ2-1; TRBD1 or TRBD2 may be the D gene (5 bases each). Germline values: CDR1 MNHEY, CDR2 SVGAGI. V was trimmed by 0 bases and J by 4 bases, leaving 16 bases between them. This CDR3 has 17 residues. CDR3 loop: CASSYSSTGTSYNEQFF. As DNA, the CDR3 is TGTGCCAGCAGTTACTCGTCAACCGGGACCTCATACAATGAGCAGTTCTTC.

This sequence joins TRBV3-1 and TRBJ2-1, with D possibly matching TRBD1 (5 bases). This CDR3 region has 15 residues. The V gene's germline CDR1 is LGHDT and CDR2 YNNKEL (reference sequence). V dropped 6 bases and J dropped 0 bases, with 12 bases sitting between them. The CDR3 loop reads CASSPQVLSYNEQFF. CDR3 in DNA: TGTGCCAGCAGTCCACAGGTCCTCTCCTACAATGAGCAGTTCTTC.

The CDR3 loop is CSASKPSGRFYEQYF. In DNA, the CDR3 is TGCAGTGCTAGTAAGCCTAGCGGGAGGTTCTACGAGCAGTACTTC. The V gene is TRBV20-1, the J gene TRBJ2-5; 11 nucleotides agree with TRBD2. TRBJ2-7 explains the end of the DNA better; the J call may be wrong. The CDR3 extends over 15 amino acids. Germline lookup yields CDR1 DFQATT and CDR2 SNEGSKA (reference sequence).

As to this clonotype: The junction departs from the called germline gene at one end, perhaps through a read error. The V gene is TRBV2, the J gene TRBJ2-7, with no clear D. Germline CDR1 and CDR2: SNHLY and FYNNEI. The CDR3 runs to 14 residues. As DNA, the CDR3 is TGTGCCAGCAGTGACTACCTGACCACCTACGAGCGGTACTTC. Protein: CASSDYLTTYERYF.